The subject of this entry is one T cell receptor (beta chain). The sample holds many counts of this clonotype. Its antigen is still unknown. Base qualities are not at hand, and no much larger clone is one base apart. The data stem from a study of T cells in Graves' hyperthyroidism and ophthalmopathy (dated by TCRdb to about 2019). Regarding the study in general: Peripheral blood samples were taken at initial diagnosis, before any treatment was given. To identify distinguishing TCR V-J signatures, a discovery cohort of about 100 patients was used, comprising 40 to 45 with Graves' ophthalmopathy and 57 with stable Graves' hyperthyroidism. Prospective prediction of ophthalmopathy was tested in an independent validation cohort consisting of 18 hyperthyroidism patients and 15 or so patients who later progressed to ophthalmopathy. For training and testing, the 100 or so patients in the discovery cohort were randomly divided in a 7:3 ratio. The study also compared thyroid tissue and blood T-cell repertoires from a handful of Graves' hyperthyroidism patients. Following sampling, methimazole starting at 30 mg daily was given to hyperthyroidism patients, and high-dose intravenous methylprednisolone was given to ophthalmopathy patients. The paper describes TCR Vbeta CDR3 sequencing of 140 or so peripheral blood samples, made up of under 50 ophthalmopathy patients, 70 to 75 hyperthyroidism patients and roughly 17 progressor patients.

Ophthalmopathy patients had moderately to severely active disease, Clinical Activity Score of at least 3, NOSPECS grade of at least 4, and duration under 3 months. The study excluded patients with uncontrolled infections, other autoimmune diseases, pregnancy or lactation. Clinical symptoms, serum thyroxine and TRAb, thyroid ultrasound, and orbital computed tomography formed the basis for the diagnoses. PBMCs were isolated from about 9 ml of fresh peripheral blood by Ficoll-Paque density gradient centrifugation. Total RNA was extracted using Trizol reagent, and RNA quality was assessed on an Agilent 2100 Bioanalyzer. Paper-wide results and their limitations: In cross-validation, a model built on a 13 V-J signature told ophthalmopathy apart from stable hyperthyroidism with 87.88% sensitivity and about 81% specificity, and in testing the same model reached 80%/75%. In validation, the model predicted progression to ophthalmopathy with approximately 70% sensitivity and approximately 74% specificity, a median of about 6.7 months before onset. Most expanded thyroid clonotypes (frequency above 0.001) were also detected in blood, suggesting blood repertoires may reflect thyroid immune responses. No statistical method was used to fix the sample size in advance, and group allocation was not hidden from the investigators.

The TCR beta CDR3 regions were amplified from the RNA transcripts. A first-round RT-PCR of the TCR CDR3 used the HTBI primer set with the Qiagen OneStep RT-PCR kit. Libraries were constructed in a second round of multiplex PCR, after which size selection and purification were performed. Libraries were sequenced paired-end with 100 bp reads on an Illumina HiSeq2000. The paper's data handling went like this. SOAPnuke was used to process the raw data, with reads discarded if the reads contained adapters or uncalled bases, had a mean Phred below 15, or lacked an exact constant-primer or identifier match. High-quality paired reads were merged using COPE v1.2.5, and each unique nucleotide sequence was defined as a clonotype. Clonotypes were aligned to IMGT TRBV, TRBD and TRBJ reference segments using MiTCR v1.1. Analysis was restricted to V-J combinations with a frequency above 0.0001, which covered roughly 99% of repertoires. A TCS score was defined as the ratio of F50 (clonal expansion) to E x V (chaos), with BLOSUM62-based TCRdist applied between CDR3 peptides within each V-J. Welch's t-statistics and random forest reduced approximately 520 V-J features to roughly 13, which were used in a naive Bayes classifier (R e1071). Using fastp trimming at Q25 and MiXCR clonotype assembly, TCRdb reanalyzed the public sequencing data and kept in-frame beta chains. CDR3 protein sequences are deduplicated, and each keeps its most common genes and DNA. For this entry, the V and J calls and clone size follow TCRdb and not the study's own pipeline. Present in this sample are about 600,000 distinct CDR3 sequences, around 15% of which were seen just once. Roughly 3% of the sample goes to the ten largest clones.

The sequencing sample was made of blood. The source is a woman in her forties with Graves' ophthalmopathy.

The nucleotide sequence is TGCAGCGTTGTGTCCGGGCACCCAGAGACCCAGTACTTC. Its amino acids are CSVVSGHPETQYF. The chain is made from TRBV29-1 and TRBJ2-5; the D gene cannot be resolved reliably. V loses 4 bases of germline sequence and J loses 4 bases, and the interval between the two ends is 13 bases. The CDR3 numbers 13 residues from cysteine through phenylalanine. Just the 39-base CDR3 DNA is kept, in frame starting at base 1. CDR1 and CDR2, looked up from the germline V gene, are SQVTM and ANQGSEA.